A selection of T cell receptor beta chains follows, all from one sample in a study of regulatory T cells in long-lasting Graves disease. TCRdb independently ran MiXCR on the multiplex PCR reads; one entry per CDR3 protein. The data show under 800,000 distinct CDR3 sequences, 16% seen once. The same sample was also used in a study of T cells in Graves' hyperthyroidism and ophthalmopathy.

This specimen was peripheral blood mononuclear cells (PBMCs), taken at new diagnosis, from a patient treated with antithyroid drugs. All receptors derive from a woman in her 30s with Graves disease. The CDR3 runs from the conserved cysteine through the conserved F or W. The order of the fields is J gene, D gene, V gene, clone size, CDR3 DNA, CDR3 protein. D genes are given only for firm matches. Only some rows state a clone size, as once, few, many or a class for expanded clones.

TRBJ2-7,-,TRBV5-1,-,TGCGCCAGCAGTTTGGCTGGCGACTCTAACTACGAGCAGTACTTC,CASSLAGDSNYEQYF
TRBJ1-6,-,TRBV28,many,TGTGCCAGCAGCCCCGACCCGCGCCCAAATAATTCACCCCTCCACTTT,CASSPDPRPNNSPLHF
TRBJ1-6,-,TRBV25-1,-,TGTGCCAGCAGTGATATCGGGAGGGGACTGACAAATTCACCCCTCCACTTT,CASSDIGRGLTNSPLHF
TRBJ2-7,-,TRBV20-1,-,TGCAGTGCTAAGGTCTCCTACGAGCAGTACTTC,CSAKVSYEQYF
TRBJ2-5,-,TRBV2,many,TGTGCCAGCAGTATCGCGGGTCCTTTCGTGGAGACCCAGTACTTC,CASSIAGPFVETQYF
TRBJ2-7,TRBD2,TRBV3-1,-,TGTGCCAGCAGCCAAGGCGGGGGTCGAACCTACGAGCAGTACTTC,CASSQGGGRTYEQYF
TRBJ2-7,TRBD1,TRBV19,-,TGTGCCAGTACCTCGACAGGCGGGGACAGGGGTCGTCTTCTGGGAGAGCAGTACTTC,CASTSTGGDRGRLLGEQYF
TRBJ1-1,TRBD1,TRBV19,many,TGTGCCAGCAGCAGGACAGGTCCGAACACTGAAGCTTTCTTT,CASSRTGPNTEAFF
TRBJ1-1,-,TRBV19,many,TGTGCCAGTAGTATCCAAACAGAGAACACTGAAGCTTTCTTT,CASSIQTENTEAFF
TRBJ2-5,-,TRBV20-1,many,TGCAGTGCCCCCTACAGGGAAGAGACCCAGTACTTC,CSAPYREETQYF
TRBJ2-1,-,TRBV9,-,TGTGCCAGCAGCGTAGCCCCAAACCCCCCCTACAATGAGCAGTTCTTC,CASSVAPNPPYNEQFF
TRBJ2-3,TRBD2,TRBV10-3,many,TGTGCCATCAGGGGAGCGGGACCTAGCACAGATACGCAGTATTTT,CAIRGAGPSTDTQYF
TRBJ2-7,-,TRBV2,many,TGTGCCAGCATCGGGGCTTGGCAGTACTTC,CASIGAWQYF
TRBJ2-1,TRBD1,TRBV3-1,-,TGTGCCAGCAGTCTCTCCCGGGACAGGTACAATGAGCAGTTCTTC,CASSLSRDRYNEQFF
TRBJ2-7,-,TRBV15,few,TGTGCCACCAGCCTGTTCGGGAACATCTACGAGCAGTACTTC,CATSLFGNIYEQYF
TRBJ2-1,TRBD2,TRBV28,many,TGTGCCAGCACCCCGGGACTAGCGGGAGCGGTTGAGCAGTTCTTC,CASTPGLAGAVEQFF
TRBJ2-6,TRBD1,TRBV2,few,TGTGCCATCCCACAGGGGAATAGTCTAGGGGCCAACGTCCTGACTTTC,CAIPQGNSLGANVLTF
TRBJ1-5,-,TRBV6-1,many,TGTGCCAGCAGTGGGGGATCGGATGTTCAGCCCCAGCATTTT,CASSGGSDVQPQHF
TRBJ1-2,-,TRBV29-1,-,TGCAGCGTTGTTGGGGGGACGGGAGGCTACACCTTC,CSVVGGTGGYTF
TRBJ1-4,-,TRBV12-3/TRBV12-4,-,TGTGCCAGCAGTCAACCCCGGGACTCTGATGAAAAACTGTTTTTT,CASSQPRDSDEKLFF
TRBJ2-7,TRBD1,TRBV19,few,TGTGCCAGTAGCGGGGACAGGTACGAGCAGTACTTC,CASSGDRYEQYF